This is a list of T cell receptor beta chains from one sample in a study of identical twins. TCRdb re-called the 5' RACE reads with MiXCR, one entry per CDR3 protein. The data contain about 100,000 distinct CDR3 sequences, just under 6% of them seen just once; the ten biggest clones take up 9.5% to 15%. The sample taken for sequencing was memory T cells sorted from blood. All receptors come from a woman in her 50s in good health. Each CDR3 is given with its conserved first and last residue. A D gene is named only where the DNA matches it firmly. Only part of the rows carry a size: once, few, many, or a class if the clone is expanded.

CDR3aa	CDR3nt	abundance	j_gene	v_gene	d_gene
CASSYSRAVNYGYTF	TGTGCCAGCAGTTACTCGAGAGCGGTAAACTATGGCTACACCTTC	many	TRBJ1-2	TRBV6-5	.
CSARDMRATGELFF	TGCAGTGCTAGAGATATGAGGGCTACCGGGGAGCTGTTTTTT	many	TRBJ2-2	TRBV20-1	.
CASSQGTSNEKLFF	TGTGCCAGCAGTCAGGGGACCTCTAATGAAAAACTGTTTTTT	many	TRBJ1-4	TRBV6-6	.
CAWSAQGVGYTF	TGTGCCTGGAGTGCGCAGGGGGTTGGCTACACCTTC	few	TRBJ1-2	TRBV30	TRBD1
CASTRTSGSGNEQFF	TGTGCCAGCACGAGGACTAGCGGGTCGGGTAATGAGCAGTTCTTC	.	TRBJ2-1	TRBV2	TRBD2
CASSSRYPSYGYTF	TGTGCCAGCAGTTCGAGATACCCCTCCTATGGCTACACCTTC	many	TRBJ1-2	TRBV2	.
CASSPSPLGYNEQFF	TGTGCCAGCAGCCCCTCACCCCTGGGGTACAATGAGCAGTTCTTC	many	TRBJ2-1	TRBV7-8	.
CASRKRAGKEETQYF	TGTGCCAGCAGAAAGCGGGCAGGAAAGGAAGAGACCCAGTACTTC	.	TRBJ2-5	TRBV5-6	.
CSARDATNPYGYTF	TGCAGTGCTAGAGATGCGACGAACCCCTATGGCTACACCTTC	many	TRBJ1-2	TRBV20-1	.
CSAEGEYNEQFF	TGCAGTGCTGAGGGGGAATACAATGAGCAGTTCTTC	many	TRBJ2-1	TRBV20-1	.
CASRGAPSADTQYF	TGTGCCAGCAGAGGGGCTCCGTCCGCAGATACGCAGTATTTT	many	TRBJ2-3	TRBV12-3/TRBV12-4	.